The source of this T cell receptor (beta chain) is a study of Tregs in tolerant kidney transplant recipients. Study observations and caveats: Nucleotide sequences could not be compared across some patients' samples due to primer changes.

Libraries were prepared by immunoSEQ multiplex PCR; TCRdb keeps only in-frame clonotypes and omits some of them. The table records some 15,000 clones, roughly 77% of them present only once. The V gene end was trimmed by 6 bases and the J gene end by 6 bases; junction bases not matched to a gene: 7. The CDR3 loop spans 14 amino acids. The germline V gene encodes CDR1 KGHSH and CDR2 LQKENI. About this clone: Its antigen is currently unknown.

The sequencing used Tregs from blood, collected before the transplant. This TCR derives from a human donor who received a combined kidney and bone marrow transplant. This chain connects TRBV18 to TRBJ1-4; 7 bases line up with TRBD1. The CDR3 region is CASSTYRGDEKLFF. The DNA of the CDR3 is TGTGCCAGCTCCACTTACAGGGGTGATGAAAAACTGTTTTTT.